This TCR beta chain is from a study of CD8+CD57+ T cells in acquired aplastic anemia. Study background: Sorting CD4+ and CD8+ cells gave DNA averaging about 3.3 ug. Study-wide results and caveats: The study found no significant CD8+ Simpson's diversity difference between patients and controls.

About this clonotype: Its matching antigen is unknown.

It was genomic DNA that served as the template for profiling TCR beta VDJ and CDR3. TCRdb fed the reads into MiXCR, producing one record per CDR3 protein. Seen here are roughly 200,000 distinct CDR3 sequences, 61% observed once, and the top ten hold less than 30%. Looked up from germline, CDR1 is SGHDN and CDR2 is FVKESK. CDR3 length equals 12 residues. V lost 3 bases to trimming and J lost 6 bases, with 6 bases between them. The origin of this receptor is a human donor in good health. Sequencing was performed on sorted CD4+, CD8+, or CD8+CD57+ T cells (not recorded which) from PBMCs. The chain uses TRBV14 and TRBJ2-1; D ambiguous. The CDR3 loop reads CASSQKGNEQFF. The CDR3 DNA reads as TGTGCCAGCAGCCAGAAGGGCAATGAGCAGTTCTTC.